These T cell receptor beta chains were read from a single sample in a study of T cells after yellow fever vaccination. TCRdb analysed the 5' RACE reads with MiXCR anew, one entry per CDR3 protein. The sample gives 100,000 or so distinct CDR3 sequences, roughly 10% of which show up once; about 15% is in the top ten. The sequenced sample was CD8+ T cells not binding an NS4B(214-222) dextramer, sorted from PBMCs, obtained less than 16 days after the first yellow fever vaccination. The receptors here all came from a man younger than 35 who received the YFV17D yellow fever vaccine. Each CDR3 is given with its conserved first and last residue. The order of the fields is V gene, J gene, D gene, clone size, CDR3 length, CDR3 DNA, CDR3 protein. The D gene is left open where the match is weak. Not every row has a clone size; where given, it reads once, few, many or a size class.

>TRBV3-1|TRBJ2-1|TRBD1|medium-sized|14
TGTGCCAGCAGCCTCACCGGGACAGGGAATGAGCAGTTCTTC
CASSLTGTGNEQFF
>TRBV12-3/TRBV12-4|TRBJ1-2|TRBD1|few|15
TGTGCCAGCAGTATGGCAGGGACAGGGGACGACGGCTACACCTTC
CASSMAGTGDDGYTF
>TRBV4-3|TRBJ1-2|-|-|15
TGCGCCAGCAGCCAAGAATTCAGGGATGTATATGGCTACACCTTC
CASSQEFRDVYGYTF
>TRBV4-2|TRBJ2-3|TRBD1|-|18
TGTGCCAGCAGCCAAGATGGTTTGCGACAGGGGGCAGTGGATACGCAGTATTTT
CASSQDGLRQGAVDTQYF
>TRBV5-1|TRBJ2-2|-|many|16
TGCGCCAGCAGCTTCCCCGTTGGGACTAACACCGGGGAGCTGTTTTTT
CASSFPVGTNTGELFF
>TRBV2|TRBJ2-5|-|-|15
TGTGCCAGCAGTGCGGAGGAGGAGACTATAGAGACCCAGTACTTC
CASSAEEETIETQYF
>TRBV20-1|TRBJ2-3|TRBD2|-|16
TGCAGTGCTAGAGTGGAACTAGCGGGGGACGCAGATACGCAGTATTTT
CSARVELAGDADTQYF
>TRBV7-2|TRBJ1-2|TRBD1|few|13
TGTGCCAGCAGCTTCGGGACAGGGGAAGGCTACACCTTC
CASSFGTGEGYTF
>TRBV4-3|TRBJ1-6|-|-|13
TGCGCCAGCAGCCAAGGGCAGGAGTCCCCCCTCCACTTT
CASSQGQESPLHF
>TRBV11-2|TRBJ2-7|-|few|14
TGTGCCAGCAGCTTAGGAGTCGGGGACTACGAGCAGTACTTC
CASSLGVGDYEQYF
>TRBV12-3/TRBV12-4|TRBJ2-5|-|-|16
TGTGCCAGCAGTCCTTACGGGATTCAGTCCGGGGAGACCCAGTACTTC
CASSPYGIQSGETQYF
>TRBV4-2|TRBJ2-5|-|-|14
TGTGCCAGCAGCCAAGGGGAACGGCAAGAGACCCAGTACTTC
CASSQGERQETQYF
>TRBV12-3/TRBV12-4|TRBJ1-1|-|-|14
TGTGCCAGCAGCTCTTCCAGGGGGAACACTGAAGCTTTCTTT
CASSSSRGNTEAFF
>TRBV28|TRBJ1-6|-|few|14
TGTGCCAGCACTCCCGCCGGGGGGAATTCACCCCTCCACTTT
CASTPAGGNSPLHF
>TRBV21-1|TRBJ1-6|-|few|16
TGTGCCAGCAGCACGACCTTCAGGCGAACTAATTCACCCCTCCACTTT
CASSTTFRRTNSPLHF
>TRBV5-5|TRBJ2-1|-|few|14
TGTGCCAGCCAATCGGCTGTCCGGGGCGGGGAGCAGTTCTTC
CASQSAVRGGEQFF
>TRBV7-7|TRBJ2-2|TRBD2|-|17
TGTGCTAGCAGCTCCCCTCGCGGGGGGGAGAACACCGGGGAGCTGTTTTTT
CASSSPRGGENTGELFF
>TRBV9|TRBJ2-2|TRBD2|few|17
TGTGCCAGCAGCGTAGCCTCCGGGGGGGGAGCGCGCGGGGAGCTGTTTTTT
CASSVASGGGARGELFF
>TRBV14|TRBJ2-1|TRBD2|-|15
TGTGCCAGCAGCCCGATCGTGGGACTAGCAAATGAGCAGTTCTTC
CASSPIVGLANEQFF
>TRBV15|TRBJ2-2|-|many|14
TGTGCCACTGCCGTACGGGACAACACCGGGGAGCTGTTTTTT
CATAVRDNTGELFF
>TRBV7-2|TRBJ2-3|TRBD1|few|15
TGTGCCAGCAGCTCGAGGACAGGGGGGACAGATACGCAGTATTTT
CASSSRTGGTDTQYF
>TRBV20-1|TRBJ2-7|TRBD1|-|13
TGCAGTGCTGTTCCCAGGGGGCCCTACGAGCAGTACTTC
CSAVPRGPYEQYF
>TRBV12-5|TRBJ2-3|-|-|13
TGTGCTAGTGTTGCGGCCGGCACAGATACGCAGTATTTT
CASVAAGTDTQYF
>TRBV7-2|TRBJ2-3|TRBD2|-|16
TGTGGCAGCAGCTCCCCTAGCGGCATTAGCACAGATACGCAGTATTTT
CGSSSPSGISTDTQYF
>TRBV7-2|TRBJ1-2|-|-|13
TGTGCCAGCAGCTTAGAGGGGGACTATGGCTACACCTTC
CASSLEGDYGYTF
>TRBV7-9|TRBJ1-1|-|-|14
TGTGCCAGCAGCCCGACAGAGAAGAACACTGAAGCTTTCTTT
CASSPTEKNTEAFF
>TRBV7-2|TRBJ2-1|TRBD2|many|15
TGTGCCAGCAGCGTACTAGCGGGGATCCCCAATGAGCAGTTCTTC
CASSVLAGIPNEQFF
>TRBV7-2|TRBJ2-5|-|-|15
TGTGCCAGCAGCTTACGAAGGCTCGCGGGGGAGACCCAGTACTTC
CASSLRRLAGETQYF
>TRBV20-1|TRBJ1-2|-|-|13
TGCAGTGCTAGTAGCGGGGCAGGCGGCGGCTACACCTTC
CSASSGAGGGYTF
>TRBV12-3/TRBV12-4|TRBJ1-2|TRBD1|-|13
TGTGCCAGCAGCCAACAGGGGGCTGGTGGCTACACCTTC
CASSQQGAGGYTF
>TRBV7-2|TRBJ2-5|-|few|15
TGTGCCAGCAGCTTCACGAGACAGCTACAAGAGACCCAGTACTTC
CASSFTRQLQETQYF
>TRBV4-1|TRBJ1-5|TRBD1|few|16
TGCGCCAGCACCCTCGGGACAGGGCGTATCAATCAGCCCCAGCATTTT
CASTLGTGRINQPQHF
>TRBV6-5|TRBJ1-1|-|-|14
TGTGCCAGCATTACTACCAGGGATAACACTGAAGCTTTCTTT
CASITTRDNTEAFF